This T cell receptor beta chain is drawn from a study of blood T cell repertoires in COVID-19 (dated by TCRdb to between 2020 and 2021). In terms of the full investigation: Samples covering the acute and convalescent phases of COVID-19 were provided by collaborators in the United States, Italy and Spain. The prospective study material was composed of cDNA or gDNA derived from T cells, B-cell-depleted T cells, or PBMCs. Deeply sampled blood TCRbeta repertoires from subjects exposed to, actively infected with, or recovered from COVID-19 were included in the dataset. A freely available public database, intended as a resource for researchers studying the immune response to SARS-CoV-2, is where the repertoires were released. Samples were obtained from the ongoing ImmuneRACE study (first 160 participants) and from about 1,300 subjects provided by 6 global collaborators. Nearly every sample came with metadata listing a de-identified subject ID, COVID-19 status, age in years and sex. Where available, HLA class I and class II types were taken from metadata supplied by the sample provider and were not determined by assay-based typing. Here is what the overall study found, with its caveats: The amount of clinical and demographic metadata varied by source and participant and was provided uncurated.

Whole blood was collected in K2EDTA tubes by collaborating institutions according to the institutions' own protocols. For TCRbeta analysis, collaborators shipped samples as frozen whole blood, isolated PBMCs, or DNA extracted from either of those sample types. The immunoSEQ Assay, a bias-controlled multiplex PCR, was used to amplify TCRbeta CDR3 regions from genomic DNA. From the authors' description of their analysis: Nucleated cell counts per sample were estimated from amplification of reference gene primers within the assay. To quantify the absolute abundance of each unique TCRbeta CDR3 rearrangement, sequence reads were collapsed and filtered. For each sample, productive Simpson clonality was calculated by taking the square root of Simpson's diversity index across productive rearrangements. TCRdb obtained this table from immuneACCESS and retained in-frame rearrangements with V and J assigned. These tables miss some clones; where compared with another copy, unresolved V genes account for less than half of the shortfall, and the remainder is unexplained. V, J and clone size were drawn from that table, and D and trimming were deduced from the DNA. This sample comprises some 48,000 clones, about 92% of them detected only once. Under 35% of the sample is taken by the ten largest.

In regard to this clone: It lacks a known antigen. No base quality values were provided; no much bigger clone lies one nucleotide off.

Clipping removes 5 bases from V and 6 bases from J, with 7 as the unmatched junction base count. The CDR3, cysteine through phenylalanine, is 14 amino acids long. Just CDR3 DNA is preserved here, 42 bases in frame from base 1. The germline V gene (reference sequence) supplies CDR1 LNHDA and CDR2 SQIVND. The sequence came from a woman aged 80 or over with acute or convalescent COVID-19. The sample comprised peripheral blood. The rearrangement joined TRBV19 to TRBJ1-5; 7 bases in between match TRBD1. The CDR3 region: CASSPGTESQPQHF. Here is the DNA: TGTGCCAGTAGTCCCGGGACAGAATCTCAGCCCCAGCATTTT.